This is a list of T cell receptor beta chains from one sample in a study of cytomegalovirus exposure and HLA in healthy donors. Measured with immunoSEQ multiplex PCR; TCRdb has only the in-frame clones, and not every one. This table holds about 77,000 clones. Sequencing was performed on PBMCs. These TCRs come from a man aged 45-65 years in good health and CMV-seropositive. Both conserved end residues are part of each CDR3. D genes are given only for firm matches.

D	J	V	DNA	CDR3
.	TRBJ1-5	TRBV5-4	TGTGCCAGCAGCACCGGGGATCAGCCCCAGCATTTT	CASSTGDQPQHF
.	TRBJ2-5	TRBV10-3	TGTGCCATCAGTGATCAGGGGACAGAGACCCAGTACTTC	CAISDQGTETQYF
.	TRBJ1-5	TRBV19	TGTGCCAGTAGTATAAGTATAACAGGGAGAAATCAGCCCCAGCATTTT	CASSISITGRNQPQHF
.	TRBJ1-5	TRBV19	TGTGCCAGCGCCGCGAGGGGACAAAATCAGCCCCAGCATTTT	CASAARGQNQPQHF
TRBD1	TRBJ2-7	TRBV7-9	TGTGCCAGCAGCTTGGGACAGGGGCTCACCGAGCAGTACTTC	CASSLGQGLTEQYF
.	TRBJ1-6	TRBV7-2	TGTGCCAGCAGCTTACAAGGCAGGGATTCACCCCTCCACTTT	CASSLQGRDSPLHF
.	TRBJ2-3	TRBV11-2	TGTGCCAGCAGCTCCCTTGCGGGGATCGAGGTAGATACGCAGTATTTT	CASSSLAGIEVDTQYF
TRBD1	TRBJ2-7	TRBV23-1	TGCGCCAGCAGTAGTAGGGACAGGCGCTACGAGCAGTACTTC	CASSSRDRRYEQYF
TRBD1	TRBJ1-2	TRBV5-6	TGTGCCAGCAGCTCGCGCGGGACAGGGGGCATCCATGGCTACACCTTC	CASSSRGTGGIHGYTF
TRBD2	TRBJ2-1	TRBV5-1	TGCGCCAGCAGCTTGGTATGGAGCGGGAGAGGGAATGAGCAGTTCTTC	CASSLVWSGRGNEQFF
.	TRBJ2-1	TRBV7-3	TGTGCCAGCAGCTTATCGACAGGCAATGAGCAGTTCTTC	CASSLSTGNEQFF
TRBD1	TRBJ1-1	TRBV7-2	TGTGCCAGCAGCCCTTACCCGACCGGGACAGGGAACACTGAAGCTTTCTTT	CASSPYPTGTGNTEAFF
.	TRBJ2-5	TRBV27	TGTGCCAGCAGTTTATCCAAGTCGATGGGGGGGCGGACCACAGGCAAGACCCAGTACTTC	CASSLSKSMGGRTTGKTQYF
TRBD2	TRBJ2-1	TRBV5-4	TGTGCCAGCAGCTCCGGGGGGACCTACAATGAGCAGTTCTTC	CASSSGGTYNEQFF
.	TRBJ1-1	TRBV9	TGTGCCAGCAGCGGCGGATCGGACACTGAAGCTTTCTTT	CASSGGSDTEAFF
.	TRBJ2-3	TRBV5-6	TGTGCCAGCAGCCCCGACAGGGGAGGGATCACAGATACGCAGTATTTT	CASSPDRGGITDTQYF
.	TRBJ1-6	TRBV2	TGTGCCCTCGGTTCACCCCTCCACTTT	CALGSPLHF
TRBD2	TRBJ2-3	TRBV28	TGTGCCAGCAGTTCCCTAGCGGGAGGGGGGGCAGATACGCAGTATTTT	CASSSLAGGGADTQYF
.	TRBJ1-3	TRBV21-1	TGTGCCAGCAGCAAACGGGGAAAATGGAGAAACACCATATATTTT	CASSKRGKWRNTIYF
TRBD1	TRBJ1-2	TRBV13	TGTGCCAGCACCCCTAGTGGTACAGGGGGTCATGGCTACACCTTC	CASTPSGTGGHGYTF
.	TRBJ1-5	TRBV19	TGTGCCAGTATCGGTACCGGGGAGCCCCAGCATTTT	CASIGTGEPQHF
.	TRBJ1-2	TRBV4-1	TGCGCCAGCAGCCAAGGGCCAGGGGTGAACTATGGCTACACCTTC	CASSQGPGVNYGYTF
.	TRBJ1-2	TRBV5-8	TGTGCCAGCAGCTTCGTCAGGGGACATCTCGCTTATGGCTACACCTTC	CASSFVRGHLAYGYTF
.	TRBJ1-1	TRBV30	TGTGCCTGGAGTGTGGGGGGGAACACTGAAGCTTTCTTT	CAWSVGGNTEAFF
.	TRBJ1-1	TRBV6-1	TGTGCCGGTGGGGAGTTTGAAGCTTTCTTT	CAGGEFEAFF
.	TRBJ1-2	TRBV6-1	TGTGCCAGCAGCCGAACAGGGTTTGATAACTATGGCTACACCTTC	CASSRTGFDNYGYTF
.	TRBJ1-6	TRBV5-1	TGCGCCAGCAGCTCCACCGGCCGGGAATCACCCCTCCACTTT	CASSSTGRESPLHF
.	TRBJ2-7	TRBV5-1	TGCGCCAGCAGCTTGGCGGGGAACGAGCAGTACTTC	CASSLAGNEQYF